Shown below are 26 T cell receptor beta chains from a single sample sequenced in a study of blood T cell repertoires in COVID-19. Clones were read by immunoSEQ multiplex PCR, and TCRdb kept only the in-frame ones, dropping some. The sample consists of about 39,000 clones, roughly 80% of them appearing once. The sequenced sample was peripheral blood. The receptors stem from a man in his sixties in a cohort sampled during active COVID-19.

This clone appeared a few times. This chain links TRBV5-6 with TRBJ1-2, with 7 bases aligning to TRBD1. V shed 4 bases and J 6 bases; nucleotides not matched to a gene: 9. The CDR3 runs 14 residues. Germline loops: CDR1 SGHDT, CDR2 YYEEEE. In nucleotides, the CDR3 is TGTGCCAGCAGCCTCCCGACAGGGCTTAATGGCTACACCTTC. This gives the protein CASSLPTGLNGYTF.

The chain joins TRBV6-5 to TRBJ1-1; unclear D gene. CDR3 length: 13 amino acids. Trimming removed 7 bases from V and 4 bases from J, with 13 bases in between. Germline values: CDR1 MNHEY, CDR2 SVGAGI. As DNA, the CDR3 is TGTGCCAGCAACACGTGGGCCGTCACTGAAGCTTTCTTT. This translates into CASNTWAVTEAFF.

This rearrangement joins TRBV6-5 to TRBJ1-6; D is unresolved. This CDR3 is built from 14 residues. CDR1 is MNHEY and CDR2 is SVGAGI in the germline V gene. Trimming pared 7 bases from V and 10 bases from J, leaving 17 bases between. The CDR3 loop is CASTIPTIGSPLHF. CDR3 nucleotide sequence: TGTGCCAGCACGATACCGACTATAGGGTCACCCCTCCACTTT.

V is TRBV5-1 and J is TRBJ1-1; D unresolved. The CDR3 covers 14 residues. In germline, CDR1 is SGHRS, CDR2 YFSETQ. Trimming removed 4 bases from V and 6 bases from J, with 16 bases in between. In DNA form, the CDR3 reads TGCGCCAGCAGCGCCGGAGGGAGTTACCCTGAAGCTTTCTTT. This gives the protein CASSAGGSYPEAFF.

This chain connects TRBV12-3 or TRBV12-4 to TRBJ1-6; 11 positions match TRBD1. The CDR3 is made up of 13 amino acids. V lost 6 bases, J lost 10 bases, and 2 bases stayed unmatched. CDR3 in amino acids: CASRGTGGSPLHF. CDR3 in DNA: TGTGCCAGCAGAGGGACAGGGGGATCACCCCTCCACTTT.

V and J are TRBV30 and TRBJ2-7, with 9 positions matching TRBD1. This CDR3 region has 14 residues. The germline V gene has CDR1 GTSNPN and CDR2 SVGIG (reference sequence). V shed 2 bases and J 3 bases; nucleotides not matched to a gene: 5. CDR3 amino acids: CAWSPGQGFYEQYF. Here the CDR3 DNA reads TGTGCCTGGAGTCCGGGACAGGGCTTCTACGAGCAGTACTTC.

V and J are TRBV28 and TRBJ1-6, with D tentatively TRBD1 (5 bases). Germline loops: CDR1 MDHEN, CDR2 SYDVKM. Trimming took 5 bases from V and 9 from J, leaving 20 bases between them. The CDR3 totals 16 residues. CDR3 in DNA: TGTGCCAGCAGTCCCCCACCCAGGGCACGAGGTTCACCCCTCCACTTT. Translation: CASSPPPRARGSPLHF.

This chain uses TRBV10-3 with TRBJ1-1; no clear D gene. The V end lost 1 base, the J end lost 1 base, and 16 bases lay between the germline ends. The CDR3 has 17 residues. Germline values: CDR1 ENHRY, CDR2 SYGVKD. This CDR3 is CAISEFRIARGNTEAFF. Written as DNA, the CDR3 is TGTGCCATCAGTGAGTTTAGGATCGCCCGAGGGAACACTGAAGCTTTCTTT.

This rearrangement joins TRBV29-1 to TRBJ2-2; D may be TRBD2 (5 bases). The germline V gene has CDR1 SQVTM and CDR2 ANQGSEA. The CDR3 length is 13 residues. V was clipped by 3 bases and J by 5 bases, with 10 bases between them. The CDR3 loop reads CSVDVWETGELFF. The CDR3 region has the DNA TGCAGCGTTGATGTGTGGGAGACCGGGGAGCTGTTTTTT.

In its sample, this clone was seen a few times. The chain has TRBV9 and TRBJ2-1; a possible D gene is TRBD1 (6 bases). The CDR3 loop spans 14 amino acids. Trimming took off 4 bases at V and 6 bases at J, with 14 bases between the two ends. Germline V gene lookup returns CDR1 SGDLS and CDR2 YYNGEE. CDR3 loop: CASSPQTGINEQFF. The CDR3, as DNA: TGTGCCAGCAGCCCACAGACAGGCATCAATGAGCAGTTCTTC.

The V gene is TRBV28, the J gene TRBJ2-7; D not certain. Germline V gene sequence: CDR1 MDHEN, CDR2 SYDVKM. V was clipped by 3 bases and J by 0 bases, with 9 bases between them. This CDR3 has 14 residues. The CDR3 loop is CASSFIAVSYEQYF. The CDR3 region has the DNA TGTGCCAGCAGTTTCATCGCAGTCTCCTACGAGCAGTACTTC.

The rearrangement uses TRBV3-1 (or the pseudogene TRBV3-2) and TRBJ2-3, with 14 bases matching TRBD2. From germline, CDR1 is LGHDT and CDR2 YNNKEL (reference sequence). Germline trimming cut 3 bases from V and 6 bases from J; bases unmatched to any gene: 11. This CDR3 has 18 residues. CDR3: CASSQAHRLAGGSDTQYF. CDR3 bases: TGTGCCAGCAGCCAGGCTCACCGACTAGCGGGGGGGTCGGATACGCAGTATTTT.

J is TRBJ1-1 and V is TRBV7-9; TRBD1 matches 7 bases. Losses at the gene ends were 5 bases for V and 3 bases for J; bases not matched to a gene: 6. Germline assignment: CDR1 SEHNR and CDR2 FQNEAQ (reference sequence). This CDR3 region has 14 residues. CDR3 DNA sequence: TGTGCCAGCAGCCGAGAAACAGGGGACACTGAAGCTTTCTTT. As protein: CASSRETGDTEAFF.

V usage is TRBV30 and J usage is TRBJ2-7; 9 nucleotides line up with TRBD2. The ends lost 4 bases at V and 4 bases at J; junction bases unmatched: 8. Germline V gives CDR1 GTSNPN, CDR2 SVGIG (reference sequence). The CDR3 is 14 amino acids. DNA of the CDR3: TGTGCCTGGACCGACGGTGGACTAGCGTACGAGCAGTACTTC. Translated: CAWTDGGLAYEQYF. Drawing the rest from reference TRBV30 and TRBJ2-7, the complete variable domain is SQTIHQWPATLVQPVGSPLSLECTVEGTSNPNLYWYRQAAGRGLQLLFYSVGIGQISSEVPQNLSASRPQDRQFILSSKKLLLSDSGFYLCAWTDGGLAYEQYFGPGTRLTVT.

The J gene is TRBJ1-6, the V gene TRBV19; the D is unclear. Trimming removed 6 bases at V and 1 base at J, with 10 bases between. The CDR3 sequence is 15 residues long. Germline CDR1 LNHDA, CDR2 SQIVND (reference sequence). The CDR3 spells CASSPGGSYNSPLHF. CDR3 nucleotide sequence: TGTGCCAGTAGCCCCGGAGGGTCCTATAATTCACCCCTCCACTTT.

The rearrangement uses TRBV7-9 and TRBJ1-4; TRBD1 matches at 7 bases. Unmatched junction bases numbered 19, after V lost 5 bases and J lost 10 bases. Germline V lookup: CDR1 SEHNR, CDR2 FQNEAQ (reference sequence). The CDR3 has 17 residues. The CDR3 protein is CASSHRDSEARQGKLFF. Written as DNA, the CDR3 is TGTGCCAGCAGCCATAGGGACAGTGAGGCCCGCCAGGGAAAACTGTTTTTT.

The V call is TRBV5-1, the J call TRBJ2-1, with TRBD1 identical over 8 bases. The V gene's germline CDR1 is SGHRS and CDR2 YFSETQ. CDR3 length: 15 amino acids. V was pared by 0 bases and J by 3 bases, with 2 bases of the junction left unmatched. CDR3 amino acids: CASSLGGQGYNEQFF. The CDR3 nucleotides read TGCGCCAGCAGCTTGGGTGGACAGGGCTACAATGAGCAGTTCTTC. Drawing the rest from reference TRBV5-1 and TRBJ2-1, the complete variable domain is KAGVTQTPRYLIKTRGQQVTLSCSPISGHRSVSWYQQTPGQGLQFLFEYFSETQRNKGNFPGRFSGRQFSNSRSEMNVSTLELGDSALYLCASSLGGQGYNEQFFGPGTRLTVL.

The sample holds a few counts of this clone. The CDR3 region has the DNA TGTGCCAGCAGGTCCAGGGGTCGGGATGAGCAGTTCTTC. This sequence encodes CASRSRGRDEQFF. This chain links TRBV3-1 (or the pseudogene TRBV3-2) with TRBJ2-1; possibly TRBD1 for D (6 bases). Trimming cost V 6 bases and J 8 bases, with 14 bases left between them. CDR3 length equals 13 residues. In germline, CDR1 is LGHDT, CDR2 YNNKEL (reference sequence).

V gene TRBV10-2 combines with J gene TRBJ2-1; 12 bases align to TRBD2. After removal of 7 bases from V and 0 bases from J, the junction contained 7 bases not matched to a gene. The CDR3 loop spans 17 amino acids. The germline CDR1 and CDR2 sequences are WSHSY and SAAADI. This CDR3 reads CASTGTSGQRSYNEQFF. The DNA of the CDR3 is TGCGCCAGCACGGGGACTAGCGGGCAGCGCTCCTACAATGAGCAGTTCTTC.

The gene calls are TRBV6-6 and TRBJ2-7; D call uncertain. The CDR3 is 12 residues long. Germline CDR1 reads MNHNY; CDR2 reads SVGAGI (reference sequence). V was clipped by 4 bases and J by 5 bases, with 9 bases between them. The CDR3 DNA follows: TGTGCCAGCAGTTCCCCCCCCGACGAGCAGTACTTC. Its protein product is CASSSPPDEQYF.

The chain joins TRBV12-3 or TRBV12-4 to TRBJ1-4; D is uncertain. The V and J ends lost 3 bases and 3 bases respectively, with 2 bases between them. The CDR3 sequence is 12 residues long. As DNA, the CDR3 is TGTGCCAGCAGTTTCTCTAATGAAAAACTGTTTTTT. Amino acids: CASSFSNEKLFF.

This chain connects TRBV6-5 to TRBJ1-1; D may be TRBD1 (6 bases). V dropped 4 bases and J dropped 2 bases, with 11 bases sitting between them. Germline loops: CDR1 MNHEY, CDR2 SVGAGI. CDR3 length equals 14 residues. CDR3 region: CASSFLQGNTEAFF. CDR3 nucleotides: TGTGCCAGCAGTTTCTTACAGGGCAACACTGAAGCTTTCTTT.

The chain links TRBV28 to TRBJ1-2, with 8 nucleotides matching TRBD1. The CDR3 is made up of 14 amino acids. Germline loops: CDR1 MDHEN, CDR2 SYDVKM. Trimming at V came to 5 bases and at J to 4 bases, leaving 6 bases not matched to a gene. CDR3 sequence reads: CASSLTGGGYGYTF. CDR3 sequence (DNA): TGTGCCAGCAGTCTTACAGGGGGAGGCTATGGCTACACCTTC.

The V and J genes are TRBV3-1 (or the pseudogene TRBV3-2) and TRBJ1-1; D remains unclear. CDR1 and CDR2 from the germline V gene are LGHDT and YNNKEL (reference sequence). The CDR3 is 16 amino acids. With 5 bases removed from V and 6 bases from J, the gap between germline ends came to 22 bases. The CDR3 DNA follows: TGTGCCAGCAGCTCCGGCCGGGTTTTCTCTGAGGCTGAAGCTTTCTTT. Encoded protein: CASSSGRVFSEAEAFF.

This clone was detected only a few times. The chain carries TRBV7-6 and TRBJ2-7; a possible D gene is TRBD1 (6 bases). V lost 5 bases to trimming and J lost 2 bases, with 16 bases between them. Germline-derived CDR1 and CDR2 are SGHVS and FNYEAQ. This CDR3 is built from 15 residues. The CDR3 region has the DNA TGTGCCAGCAGCCCTCAACCGGCAGGGGCCTACGAGCAGTACTTC. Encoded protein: CASSPQPAGAYEQYF.

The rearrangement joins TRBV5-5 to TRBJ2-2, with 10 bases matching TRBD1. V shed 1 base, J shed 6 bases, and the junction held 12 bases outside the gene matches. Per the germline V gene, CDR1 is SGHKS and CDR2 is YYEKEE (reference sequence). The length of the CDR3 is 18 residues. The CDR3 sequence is CASSLLRFGTGASGELFF. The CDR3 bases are TGTGCCAGCAGCTTGTTAAGGTTCGGGACAGGGGCATCCGGGGAGCTGTTTTTT. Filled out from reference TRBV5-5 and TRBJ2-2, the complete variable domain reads DAGVTQSPTHLIKTRGQQVTLRCSPISGHKSVSWYQQVLGQGPQFIFQYYEKEERGRGNFPDRFSARQFPNYSSELNVNALLLGDSALYLCASSLLRFGTGASGELFFGEGSRLTVL.